The rows below give T cell receptor beta chains drawn from one sample of a study of cytomegalovirus exposure and HLA in healthy donors. Assay: immunoSEQ multiplex PCR; the TCRdb copy retains only in-frame clones and omits some. In the table there are some 150,000 clones, around nine tenths of which are singletons. The material sequenced was PBMCs. The receptors stem from a man younger than 35 in good health and CMV-seronegative. CDR3s include the opening cysteine and the closing phenylalanine or tryptophan. Fields, in order: J gene, V gene, D gene, clone size, CDR3 length, CDR3 DNA, CDR3 protein. A D gene is named only where the DNA matches it firmly. A row's size may be missing; if present it is once, few, many or a size class.

TRBJ1-1	TRBV25-1	.	.	17	TGTGCCAGCAGTGAAGCCCCCACAGGGTGGTCCGACACTGAAGCTTTCTTT	CASSEAPTGWSDTEAFF
TRBJ2-7	TRBV27	.	once	13	TGTGCCAGCAGTTTTTCAGGGAGGTACGAGCAGTACTTC	CASSFSGRYEQYF
TRBJ1-1	TRBV7-9	.	.	13	TGTGCCAGCAGCCCACAGGGGAACACTGAAGCTTTCTTT	CASSPQGNTEAFF
TRBJ2-3	TRBV2	TRBD2	.	15	TGTGCCAGCAGTGTAGGGCGGGGGGGCCCAGATACGCAGTATTTT	CASSVGRGGPDTQYF
TRBJ1-1	TRBV5-1	.	.	15	TGCGCCAGCAGCCTAGGGACAAGAACCATATCTGAAGCTTTCTTT	CASSLGTRTISEAFF
TRBJ1-2	TRBV28	.	once	14	TGTGCCAGCAGTTTAGCGAGGACAGCTCATGGCTACACCTTC	CASSLARTAHGYTF
TRBJ1-1	TRBV5-1	.	.	12	TGCGCCAGCAGCTTCACGGGGGGTGAAGCTTTCTTT	CASSFTGGEAFF
TRBJ1-2	TRBV7-2	.	.	13	TGTGCCAGCAGCTTAGGGGGCAACTATGGCTACACCTTC	CASSLGGNYGYTF
TRBJ2-3	TRBV19	TRBD1	.	16	TGTGCCAGTAGTATCCCCGGGACAGGGGGCACAGATACGCAGTATTTT	CASSIPGTGGTDTQYF
TRBJ1-6	TRBV15	.	.	17	TGTGCCACCAGTGCAGAGATCCCAGGGATCTATAATTCACCCCTCCACTTT	CATSAEIPGIYNSPLHF
TRBJ1-5	TRBV6-5	.	.	13	TGTGCCAGCAGTTATGACGGGAGGCGGCCCCAGCATTTT	CASSYDGRRPQHF
TRBJ2-7	TRBV28	.	.	13	TGTGCCAGCAGTTTCAGCGGCTACTACGAGCAGTACTTC	CASSFSGYYEQYF
TRBJ2-6	TRBV28	TRBD2	.	19	TGTGCCAGCAGTCTACTTGGGAGGGTGGGAAGCTCTGGGGCCAACGTCCTGACTTTC	CASSLLGRVGSSGANVLTF
TRBJ2-1	TRBV7-9	TRBD1	.	15	TGTGCCAGCAGCCCAGGACAGGGGGTTTACAATGAGCAGTTCTTC	CASSPGQGVYNEQFF
TRBJ2-2	TRBV11-2	TRBD2	.	16	TGTGCCAGCAGCTTAGATAGCGGGTGGGGCACCGGGGAGCTGTTTTTT	CASSLDSGWGTGELFF
TRBJ2-6	TRBV7-7	.	.	15	TGTGCTAGCAGCTTGAGCCGTTCAGGGGCCAACGTCCTGACTTTC	CASSLSRSGANVLTF
TRBJ1-2	TRBV7-9	.	.	14	TGTGCCAGCAGCTTATTAACAGATAACTATGGCTACACCTTC	CASSLLTDNYGYTF
TRBJ2-7	TRBV9	.	.	15	TGTGCCAGCAGCCATGGGAGCGGTACTTCCTACGAGCAGTACTTC	CASSHGSGTSYEQYF
TRBJ1-2	TRBV7-9	.	.	14	TGTGCCAGCAGCTTAAGGTCAGGGAACTATGGCTACACCTTC	CASSLRSGNYGYTF
TRBJ2-1	TRBV14	TRBD2	.	14	TGTGCCAGCAGCCCCCACCTAGCGGGAAATGAGCAGTTCTTC	CASSPHLAGNEQFF
TRBJ1-5	TRBV2	.	.	15	TGTGCCAGCAGTGTCATGGGGCAGGCCAATCAGCCCCAGCATTTT	CASSVMGQANQPQHF
TRBJ1-2	TRBV6-6	.	few	12	TGTGCCAGCACTTCCAGGGATTATGGCTACACCTTC	CASTSRDYGYTF
TRBJ2-3	TRBV7-9	TRBD1	.	14	TGTGCCAGCTCTCGGGACAGGGGCACAGATACGCAGTATTTT	CASSRDRGTDTQYF
TRBJ1-2	TRBV7-2	TRBD1	.	15	TGTGCCAGCAGCCCAAGACAGGGGCAGGGCTATGGCTACACCTTC	CASSPRQGQGYGYTF